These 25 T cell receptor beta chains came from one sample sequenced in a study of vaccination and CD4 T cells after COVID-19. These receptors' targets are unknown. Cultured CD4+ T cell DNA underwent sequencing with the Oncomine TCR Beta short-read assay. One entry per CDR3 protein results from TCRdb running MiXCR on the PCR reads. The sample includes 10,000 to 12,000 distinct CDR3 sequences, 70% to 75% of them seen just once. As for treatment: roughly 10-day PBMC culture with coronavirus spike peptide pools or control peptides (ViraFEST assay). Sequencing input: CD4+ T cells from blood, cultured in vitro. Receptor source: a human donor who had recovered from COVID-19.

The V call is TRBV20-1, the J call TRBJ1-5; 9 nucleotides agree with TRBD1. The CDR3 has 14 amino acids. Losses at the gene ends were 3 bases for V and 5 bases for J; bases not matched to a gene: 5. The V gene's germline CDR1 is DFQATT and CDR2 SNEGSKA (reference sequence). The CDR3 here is CSAREGQGHQPQHF. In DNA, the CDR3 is TGCAGTGCTAGGGAAGGACAGGGGCATCAGCCCCAGCATTTT.

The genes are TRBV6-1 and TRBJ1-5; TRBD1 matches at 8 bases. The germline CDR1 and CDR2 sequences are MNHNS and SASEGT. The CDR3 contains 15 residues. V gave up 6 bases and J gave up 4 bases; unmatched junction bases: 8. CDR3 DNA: TGTGCCAGCAGCCTGGGGACAGGTTGGAATCAGCCCCAGCATTTT. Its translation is CASSLGTGWNQPQHF.

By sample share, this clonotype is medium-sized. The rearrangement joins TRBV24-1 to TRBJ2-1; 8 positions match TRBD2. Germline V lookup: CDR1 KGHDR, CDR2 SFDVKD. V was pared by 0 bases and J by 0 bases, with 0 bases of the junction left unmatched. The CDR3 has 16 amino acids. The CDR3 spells CATSDLLAGSYNEQFF. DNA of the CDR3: TGTGCCACCAGTGATTTGCTAGCGGGCTCCTACAATGAGCAGTTCTTC.

The chain's CDR3 is CASSQYTGTGSYGYTF. The CDR3 DNA follows: TGCGCCAGCAGCCAATATACCGGGACAGGGTCCTATGGCTACACCTTC. This rearrangement joins TRBV4-3 to TRBJ1-2; 9 positions match TRBD1. Germline CDR1 LGHNA, CDR2 YSLEER. The trim removed 2 bases at V and 4 bases at J, leaving 8 bases unmatched. The CDR3 covers 16 residues.

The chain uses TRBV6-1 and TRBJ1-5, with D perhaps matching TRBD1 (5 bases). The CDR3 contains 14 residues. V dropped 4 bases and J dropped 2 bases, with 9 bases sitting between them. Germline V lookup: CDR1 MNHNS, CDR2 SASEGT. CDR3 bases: TGTGCCAGCAGTGTTTGGGGCGGCAATCAGCCCCAGCATTTT. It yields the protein CASSVWGGNQPQHF.

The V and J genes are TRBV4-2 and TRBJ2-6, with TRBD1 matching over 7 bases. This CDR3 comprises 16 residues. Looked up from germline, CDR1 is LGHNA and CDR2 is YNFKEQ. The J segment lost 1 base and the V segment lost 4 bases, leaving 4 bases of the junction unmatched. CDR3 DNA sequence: TGTGCCAGCAGCCTTAAACAGGGGTCTGGGGCCAACGTCCTGACTTTC. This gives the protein CASSLKQGSGANVLTF.

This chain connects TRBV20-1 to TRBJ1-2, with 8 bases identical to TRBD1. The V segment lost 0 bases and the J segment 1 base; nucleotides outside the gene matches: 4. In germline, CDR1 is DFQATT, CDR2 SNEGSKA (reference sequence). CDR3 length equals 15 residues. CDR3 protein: CSARDRQGNNYGYTF. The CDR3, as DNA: TGCAGTGCTAGAGATCGACAGGGGAATAACTATGGCTACACCTTC.

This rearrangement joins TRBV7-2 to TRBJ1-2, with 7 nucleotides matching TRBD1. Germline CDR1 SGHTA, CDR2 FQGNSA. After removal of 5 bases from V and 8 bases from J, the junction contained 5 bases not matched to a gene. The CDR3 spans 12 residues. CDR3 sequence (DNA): TGTGCCAGCAGCACAGGGGTATGGGGCTACACCTTC. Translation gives CASSTGVWGYTF.

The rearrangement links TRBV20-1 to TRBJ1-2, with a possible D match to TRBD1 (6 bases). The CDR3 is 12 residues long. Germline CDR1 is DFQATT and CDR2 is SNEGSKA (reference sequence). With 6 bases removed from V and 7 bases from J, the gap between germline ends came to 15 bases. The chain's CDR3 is CSADRFLVGYTF. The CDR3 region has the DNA TGCAGTGCAGACAGGTTTTTGGTTGGCTACACCTTC.

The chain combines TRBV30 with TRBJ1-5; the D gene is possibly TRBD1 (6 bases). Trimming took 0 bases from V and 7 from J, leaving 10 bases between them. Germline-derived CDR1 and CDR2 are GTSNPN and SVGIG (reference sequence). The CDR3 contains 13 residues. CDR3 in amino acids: CAWSVQGRQPQHF. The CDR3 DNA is TGTGCCTGGAGTGTACAGGGCCGACAGCCCCAGCATTTT.

In DNA, the CDR3 is TGTGCCACCAGCACATCCCCCCTGGGTGGCTACACCTTC. It codes for CATSTSPLGGYTF. V usage is TRBV15 and J usage is TRBJ1-2; D gene ambiguous. This CDR3 comprises 13 residues. Per germline, CDR1 LNHNV and CDR2 YYDKDF (reference sequence). Trimming took 4 bases from V and 7 from J, leaving 13 bases between them.

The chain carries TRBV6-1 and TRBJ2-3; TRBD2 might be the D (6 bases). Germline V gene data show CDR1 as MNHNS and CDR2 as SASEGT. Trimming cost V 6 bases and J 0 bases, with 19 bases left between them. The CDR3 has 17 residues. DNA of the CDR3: TGTGCCAGCAGGCCTGGCGGGGCCCCGAAGAGCACAGATACGCAGTATTTT. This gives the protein CASRPGGAPKSTDTQYF.

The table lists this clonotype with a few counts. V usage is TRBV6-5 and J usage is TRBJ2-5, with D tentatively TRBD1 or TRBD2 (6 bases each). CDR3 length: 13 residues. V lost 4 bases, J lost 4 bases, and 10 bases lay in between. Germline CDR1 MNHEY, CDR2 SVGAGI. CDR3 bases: TGTGCCAGCAGTTGGGGGGCGGGAGAGACCCAGTACTTC. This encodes CASSWGAGETQYF.

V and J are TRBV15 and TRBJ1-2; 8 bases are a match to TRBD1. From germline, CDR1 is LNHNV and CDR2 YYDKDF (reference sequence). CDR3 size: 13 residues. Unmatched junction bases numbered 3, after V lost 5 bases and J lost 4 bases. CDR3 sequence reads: CATSWTGTYGYTF. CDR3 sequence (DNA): TGTGCCACCAGCTGGACAGGGACCTATGGCTACACCTTC. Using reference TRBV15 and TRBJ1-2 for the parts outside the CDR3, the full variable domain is DAMVIQNPRYQVTQFGKPVTLSCSQTLNHNVMYWYQQKSSQAPKLLFHYYDKDFNNEADTPDNFQSRRPNTSFCFLDIRSPGLGDTAMYLCATSWTGTYGYTFGSGTRLTVV.

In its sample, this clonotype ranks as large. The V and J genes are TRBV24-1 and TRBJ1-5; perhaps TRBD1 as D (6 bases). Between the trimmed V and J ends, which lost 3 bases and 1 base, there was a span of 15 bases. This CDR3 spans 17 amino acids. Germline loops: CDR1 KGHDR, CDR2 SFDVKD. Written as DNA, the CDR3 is TGTGCCACCAGTGATCCCAGACGGGGGGCCAGCAATCAGCCCCAGCATTTT. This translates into CATSDPRRGASNQPQHF.

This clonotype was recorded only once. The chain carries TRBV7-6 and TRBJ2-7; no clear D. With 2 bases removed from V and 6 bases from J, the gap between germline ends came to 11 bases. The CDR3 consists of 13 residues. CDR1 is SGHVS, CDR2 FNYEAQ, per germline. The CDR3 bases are TGTGCCAGCAGCTTAATCCGGGCTGGCGAGCAGTACTTC. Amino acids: CASSLIRAGEQYF.

The CDR3 region is CASSYSATGVLGNTIYF. As DNA, the CDR3 is TGTGCCAGCAGTTACTCCGCGACAGGCGTCCTTGGAAACACCATATATTTT. The V call is TRBV6-5, the J call TRBJ1-3, with D perhaps TRBD1 (6 bases). Germline loops: CDR1 MNHEY, CDR2 SVGAGI. The CDR3 spans 17 residues. V lost 0 bases and J lost 3, with 15 bases in between.

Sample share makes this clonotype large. CDR3 sequence reads: CASSPQQGAGETQYF. Here the CDR3 DNA reads TGTGCCAGCAGCCCACAACAGGGGGCGGGAGAGACCCAGTACTTC. The V and J genes are TRBV7-6 and TRBJ2-5, with 9 bases lining up with TRBD1. CDR3 length: 15 residues. Germline values: CDR1 SGHVS, CDR2 FNYEAQ. V dropped 5 bases and J dropped 4; count of bases not matched to a gene: 8. Drawing the rest from reference TRBV7-6 and TRBJ2-5, the complete variable domain is GAGVSQSPRYKVTKRGQDVALRCDPISGHVSLYWYRQALGQGPEFLTYFNYEAQQDKSGLPNDRFSAERPEGSISTLTIQRTEQRDSAMYRCASSPQQGAGETQYFGPGTRLLVL.

CDR3: CASSLGPRGGGNQPQHF. The CDR3 DNA sequence: TGTGCCAGCAGCTTAGGACCCAGGGGAGGGGGCAATCAGCCCCAGCATTTT. The V gene is TRBV7-8, the J gene TRBJ1-5; tentative D call: TRBD1 (6 bases). The CDR3 is 17 residues long. Germline CDR1 is SGHVS and CDR2 is FQNEAQ. The V end lost 1 base, the J end lost 2 bases, and 15 bases lay between the germline ends.

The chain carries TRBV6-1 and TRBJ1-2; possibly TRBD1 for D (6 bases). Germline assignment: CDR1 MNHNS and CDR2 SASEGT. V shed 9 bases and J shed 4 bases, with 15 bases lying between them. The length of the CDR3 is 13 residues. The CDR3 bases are TGTGCCAGTAGAGCTGGACAGCTCTATGGCTACACCTTC. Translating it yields CASRAGQLYGYTF.

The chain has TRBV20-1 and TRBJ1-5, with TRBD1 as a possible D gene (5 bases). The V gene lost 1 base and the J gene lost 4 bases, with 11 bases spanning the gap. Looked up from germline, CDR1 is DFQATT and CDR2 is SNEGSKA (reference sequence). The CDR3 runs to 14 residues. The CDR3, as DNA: TGCAGTGCTAGAGTGGGGGGTGCAAATCAGCCCCAGCATTTT. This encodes CSARVGGANQPQHF.

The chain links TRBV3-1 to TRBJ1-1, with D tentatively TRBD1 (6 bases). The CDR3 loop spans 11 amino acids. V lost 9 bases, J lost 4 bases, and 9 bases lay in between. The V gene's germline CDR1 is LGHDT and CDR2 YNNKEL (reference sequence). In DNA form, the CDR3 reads TGTGCCAGTAGGGGGGGCACTGAAGCTTTCTTT. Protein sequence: CASRGGTEAFF.

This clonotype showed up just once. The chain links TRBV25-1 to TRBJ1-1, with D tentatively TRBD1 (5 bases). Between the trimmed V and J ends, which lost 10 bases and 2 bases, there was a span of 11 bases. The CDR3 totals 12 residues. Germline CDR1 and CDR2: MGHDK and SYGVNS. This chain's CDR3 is CATGTLNTEAFF. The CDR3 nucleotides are TGTGCCACCGGGACCTTAAACACTGAAGCTTTCTTT.

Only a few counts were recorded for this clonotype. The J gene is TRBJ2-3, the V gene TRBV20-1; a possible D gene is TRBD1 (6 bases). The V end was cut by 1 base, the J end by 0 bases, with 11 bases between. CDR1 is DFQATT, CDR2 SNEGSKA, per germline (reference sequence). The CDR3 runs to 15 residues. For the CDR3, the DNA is TGCAGTGCTAGAGTTCTGACAGGAAGCACAGATACGCAGTATTTT. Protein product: CSARVLTGSTDTQYF.

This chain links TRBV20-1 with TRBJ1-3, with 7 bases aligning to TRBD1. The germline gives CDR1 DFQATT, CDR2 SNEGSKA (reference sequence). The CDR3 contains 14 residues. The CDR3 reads CSLLDRVSGNTIYF. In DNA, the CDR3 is TGCAGCCTCCTCGACAGGGTCTCTGGAAACACCATATATTTT.